This T cell receptor beta chain was retrieved from a study of T cell repertoires and HLA-DP antigens. This CDR3 comprises 13 residues. CDR1 and CDR2 from the germline V gene are SGHNT and YYREEE (reference sequence). V shed 3 bases and J shed 5 bases, with 11 bases lying between them. Profiling relied on immunoSEQ multiplex PCR, and the TCRdb table lists in-frame clones only, not all of them. The top ten clones hold less than 0.35% of a sample with over 100,000 clones, 90% to 95% of them seen once. Of note for this clone: Its antigen is still unknown.

Sequenced sample: CD4+ T cells from PBMCs. The receptor's source is a woman aged 18-29 years in good health and CMV-seronegative. The genes are TRBV5-4 and TRBJ1-1, with a tentative D call TRBD1 (5 bases). In nucleotides, the CDR3 is TGTGCCAGCAGCTATGGGGGAAAGACTGAAGCTTTCTTT. This codes for CASSYGGKTEAFF. The full variable domain, with the rest looked up from reference TRBV5-4 and TRBJ1-1, is ETGVTQSPTHLIKTRGQQVTLRCSSQSGHNTVSWYQQALGQGPQFIFQYYREEENGRGNFPPRFSGLQFPNYSSELNVNALELDDSALYLCASSYGGKTEAFFGQGTRLTVV.